The subject of this entry is one T cell receptor (beta chain). This record belongs to a study of shared clonotypes between healthy human individuals. Study-level background: Each donor's CD4 naive and CD4 memory cells filled three plates apiece, CD8 naive two, and CD8 memory one.

Here immunoSEQ multiplex PCR was the method, and the copy in TCRdb shows in-frame clones only, minus some. Of some 1 million clones in the sample, approximately 70% were seen once. The CDR3 runs 18 residues. The germline CDR1 and CDR2 sequences are SGHRS and YFSETQ. The V and J genes are TRBV5-1 and TRBJ2-5, with 7 bases identical to TRBD1. The J call may be faulty, since TRBJ2-7 better matches the DNA end. Sequencing input: memory CD4+ T cells sorted from blood. Subset denoted: CD45RA-negative fraction. This TCR was recovered from a man between 18 and 29 years old in good health. This chain's CDR3 is CASSLEGGRSIRSYEQYF. DNA of the CDR3: TGCGCCAGCAGCTTGGAAGGGGGCCGTTCGATTCGTTCCTACGAGCAGTACTTC.